The next 27 T cell receptor beta chains were all read from a single sample in a study of blood T cell repertoires in COVID-19. TCRdb keeps only in-frame clones here, not all; method: immunoSEQ multiplex PCR. The table includes around 100,000 clones, 84% detected once. Specimen: peripheral blood. Receptors originate from a man aged 55 to 70 with acute or convalescent COVID-19.

J is TRBJ2-7 and V is TRBV6-2 or TRBV6-3; no clear D. There are 13 residues in the CDR3. The V gene lost 5 bases and the J gene lost 6 bases, with 14 bases spanning the gap. In germline, CDR1 is MNHEY, CDR2 SVGEGT. CDR3 DNA: TGTGCCAGCAGTCAACCCCCTAGACCCGAGCAGTACTTC. It specifies CASSQPPRPEQYF.

The rearrangement uses TRBV10-3 and TRBJ1-3; D remains ambiguous. The CDR3 spans 15 residues. With 4 bases removed from V and 1 base from J, the gap between germline ends came to 11 bases. CDR1 ENHRY and CDR2 SYGVKD come from the germline V gene. The CDR3 loop reads CAISAAGGSGNTIYF. DNA for the CDR3: TGTGCCATCAGTGCGGCGGGAGGGTCTGGAAACACCATATATTTT.

The V gene is TRBV7-2, the J gene TRBJ2-3, with TRBD1 identical over 7 bases. V dropped 1 base and J dropped 5; count of bases not matched to a gene: 3. There are 14 residues in the CDR3. Germline values: CDR1 SGHTA, CDR2 FQGNSA. Here the CDR3 reads CASSLEGAGDTQYF. The CDR3 DNA reads TGTGCCAGCAGCTTAGAGGGGGCTGGAGATACGCAGTATTTT.

The V gene is TRBV5-5, the J gene TRBJ1-4; 9 bases line up with TRBD1. Germline V gene data show CDR1 as SGHKS and CDR2 as YYEKEE (reference sequence). Trimming cost V 1 base and J 7 bases; bases outside gene matches: 8. The CDR3 spans 16 residues. CDR3 amino acids: CASSLRRQGGTEKLFF. CDR3 sequence (DNA): TGTGCCAGCAGCTTGAGAAGACAGGGGGGGACTGAAAAACTGTTTTTT.

As DNA, the CDR3 is TGTGCCAGCAGCTTGGACAGGGTTTACTACGAGCAGTACTTC. Protein: CASSLDRVYYEQYF. The genes are TRBV5-6 and TRBJ2-7; D perhaps matches TRBD1 (6 bases). V lost 0 bases, J lost 3 bases, and 10 bases lay in between. Germline values: CDR1 SGHDT, CDR2 YYEEEE. This CDR3 comprises 14 residues.

The chain employs TRBV7-9 and TRBJ1-2; 8 bases line up with TRBD1. V lost 5 bases and J lost 4; bases outside the gene matches: 6. CDR1 is SEHNR, CDR2 FQNEAQ, per germline (reference sequence). This CDR3 spans 14 amino acids. The chain's CDR3 is CASSTGQGAYGYTF. CDR3 in DNA: TGTGCCAGCAGCACCGGACAGGGTGCCTATGGCTACACCTTC. Complete variable domain (other parts from reference TRBV7-9 and TRBJ1-2): DTGVSQNPRHKITKRGQNVTFRCDPISEHNRLYWYRQTLGQGPEFLTYFQNEAQLEKSRLLSDRFSAERPKGSFSTLEIQRTEQGDSAMYLCASSTGQGAYGYTFGSGTRLTVV.

V is TRBV6-1 and J is TRBJ1-3; D is unresolved. The CDR3 consists of 14 residues. The V end lost 2 bases, the J end lost 2 bases, and 7 bases lay between the germline ends. CDR1 and CDR2 from the germline V gene are MNHNS and SASEGT. The CDR3 loop reads CASSESVPGNTIYF. The DNA for the CDR3 is TGTGCCAGCAGTGAATCGGTCCCTGGAAACACCATATATTTT.

The chain is built from TRBV7-8 and TRBJ1-4; TRBD1 is a possible D gene (6 bases). V was shortened by 4 bases and J by 7 bases, with 16 bases between the two germline ends. Germline CDR1 and CDR2: SGHVS and FQNEAQ. The CDR3 loop spans 15 amino acids. CDR3 loop: CASSWGGQGFEKLFF. CDR3 sequence (DNA): TGTGCCAGCAGCTGGGGGGGGCAGGGTTTTGAAAAACTGTTTTTT.

The gene calls are TRBV18 and TRBJ1-2; tentative D call: TRBD1 (6 bases). From germline, CDR1 is KGHSH and CDR2 LQKENI. The ends were cut back, 3 bases at V and 2 bases at J, with 10 bases in the middle. The CDR3 totals 14 residues. The CDR3 nucleotides read TGTGCCAGCTCACCTTTGGACAGAAACTATGGCTACACCTTC. Protein product: CASSPLDRNYGYTF.

This chain links TRBV6-1 with TRBJ1-2, with 8 positions matching TRBD1. Germline CDR1 reads MNHNS; CDR2 reads SASEGT. CDR3 length: 15 residues. V gave up 3 bases and J gave up 2 bases; unmatched junction bases: 5. CDR3 bases: TGTGCCAGCAGTGACAGGACAGGGATCAACTATGGCTACACCTTC. Translation: CASSDRTGINYGYTF.

V gene TRBV10-3 combines with J gene TRBJ1-6; TRBD1 agrees at 11 bases. The CDR3 totals 15 residues. V trimming: 3 bases; J trimming: 9 bases; junction bases outside the gene matches: 4. CDR1 and CDR2 (germline): ENHRY, SYGVKD. Here the CDR3 reads CAISDTGQGASPLHF. The CDR3 nucleotides read TGTGCCATCAGTGATACAGGACAGGGGGCTTCACCCCTCCACTTT.

This clone was picked up a small number of times. V gene TRBV24-1 combines with J gene TRBJ1-1; D is undetermined. This CDR3 has 14 amino acids. The germline gives CDR1 KGHDR, CDR2 SFDVKD. Trimming removed 10 bases from V and 0 bases from J, with 14 bases in between. The CDR3 loop reads CATRTSGMNTEAFF. Here the CDR3 DNA reads TGTGCCACTCGTACCAGTGGTATGAACACTGAAGCTTTCTTT.

The genes are TRBV7-2 and TRBJ1-1; TRBD1 matches 9 bases. Germline V gives CDR1 SGHTA, CDR2 FQGNSA. This CDR3 is 17 amino acids long. V lost 5 bases, J lost 5 bases, and 15 bases stayed unmatched. The CDR3 reads CASSRGGQGYRGTEAFF. CDR3 in DNA: TGTGCCAGCAGCCGTGGGGGACAGGGCTATCGGGGGACTGAAGCTTTCTTT.

V usage is TRBV10-3 and J usage is TRBJ1-1; TRBD1 might be the D (5 bases). The germline V gene has CDR1 ENHRY and CDR2 SYGVKD. The CDR3 sequence is 20 residues long. V lost 0 bases, J lost 5 bases, and 28 bases lay in between. The CDR3 nucleotides are TGTGCCATCAGTGAGTCTCATTTGGGGAAACGGGGGAACACTACGACTGAAGCTTTCTTT. Protein sequence: CAISESHLGKRGNTTTEAFF.

The chain joins TRBV5-1 to TRBJ2-5; no reliable D call. V lost 4 bases, J lost 5 bases, and 6 bases lay in between. The CDR3 sequence is 11 residues long. CDR1 is SGHRS, CDR2 YFSETQ, per germline. CDR3 nucleotides: TGCGCCAGCAGCCACGAGGAGACCCAGTACTTC. It specifies CASSHEETQYF.

This clone has a handful of counts. This chain connects TRBV28 to TRBJ2-5, with D perhaps TRBD1 (5 bases). Looked up from germline, CDR1 is MDHEN and CDR2 is SYDVKM. The CDR3 extends over 14 amino acids. V was clipped by 4 bases and J by 3 bases, with 12 bases between them. CDR3 bases: TGTGCCAGCAGTTCCCAGGACATAGAAGAGACCCAGTACTTC. Translating it yields CASSSQDIEETQYF.

This chain's CDR3 is CASSLRGVGYEQYF. CDR3 sequence (DNA): TGTGCCAGCAGCCTAAGGGGTGTTGGCTACGAGCAGTACTTC. The chain uses TRBV11-2 and TRBJ2-7; D perhaps matches TRBD1 (5 bases). V dropped 5 bases and J dropped 3 bases, with 14 bases sitting between them. There are 14 residues in the CDR3. Germline loops: CDR1 SGHAT, CDR2 FQNNGV.

The chain carries TRBV10-1 and TRBJ2-3, with D tentatively TRBD2 (5 bases). CDR1 WNHNN and CDR2 SYGVQD come from the germline V gene (reference sequence). V was clipped by 6 bases and J by 3 bases, with 13 bases between them. The CDR3 is made up of 14 amino acids. CDR3 in DNA: TGCGCCAGCAGCTCCGGGATTGGGACAGATACGCAGTATTTT. Protein: CASSSGIGTDTQYF.

J is TRBJ1-1 and V is TRBV7-7, with D unresolved. Trimming removed 4 bases from V and 0 bases from J, with 6 bases in between. From germline, CDR1 is SSHAT and CDR2 FNYEAQ (reference sequence). The CDR3 extends over 13 amino acids. In nucleotides, the CDR3 is TGTGCCAGCAGCTCTACTATGAACACTGAAGCTTTCTTT. Translation gives CASSSTMNTEAFF.

The chain uses TRBV7-6 and TRBJ2-5; possibly TRBD1 for D (6 bases). Per the germline V gene, CDR1 is SGHVS and CDR2 is FNYEAQ. Trimming shortened V by 2 bases and J by 5 bases, and 12 bases separated the two germline ends. CDR3 length: 14 residues. CDR3 in amino acids: CASSLSGAWETQYF. The CDR3 DNA reads TGTGCCAGCAGCTTATCAGGGGCATGGGAGACCCAGTACTTC.

The V gene is TRBV6-5, the J gene TRBJ1-2; D is ambiguous. The CDR3 is 15 amino acids. Germline assignment: CDR1 MNHEY and CDR2 SVGAGI. The V end lost 0 bases, the J end lost 0 bases, and 8 bases lay between the germline ends. CDR3 sequence reads: CASSYSPTANYGYTF. The DNA of the CDR3 is TGTGCCAGCAGTTACTCTCCCACAGCTAACTATGGCTACACCTTC.

The chain couples TRBV30 to TRBJ1-5; D possibly corresponds to TRBD1 (6 bases). CDR1 and CDR2 (germline): GTSNPN, SVGIG (reference sequence). CDR3 length equals 14 residues. Trimming stripped 2 bases from V and 2 bases from J, with 10 bases between. The CDR3 DNA reads as TGTGCCTGGAGTACTGGACAGCGCAATCAGCCCCAGCATTTT. Protein sequence: CAWSTGQRNQPQHF.

The chain carries TRBV18 and TRBJ2-7; no clear D gene. The CDR3 contains 13 residues. With 2 bases removed from V and 2 bases from J, the gap between germline ends came to 7 bases. Per germline, CDR1 KGHSH and CDR2 LQKENI. In DNA, the CDR3 is TGTGCCAGCTCACCAAATCCTACCTACGAGCAGTACTTC. The encoded protein is CASSPNPTYEQYF.

This sequence joins TRBV19 and TRBJ1-6; 7 positions agree with TRBD1. Per the germline V gene, CDR1 is LNHDA and CDR2 is SQIVND (reference sequence). Unmatched junction bases numbered 9, after V lost 4 bases and J lost 12 bases. The CDR3 has 14 amino acids. CDR3 coding DNA: TGTGCCAGTAGTAGATACGGGACAGTCAAACCCCTCCACTTT. Protein sequence: CASSRYGTVKPLHF.

V is TRBV14 and J is TRBJ2-3, with 7 nucleotides matching TRBD2. CDR1 SGHDN and CDR2 FVKESK come from the germline V gene. J lost 6 bases, V lost 0 bases, and 18 bases had no gene match. The CDR3 covers 19 residues. In DNA, the CDR3 is TGTGCCAGCAGCCAAGATTGGGTCGATAGATTAGCGGGCGGGGATACGCAGTATTTT. Translation: CASSQDWVDRLAGGDTQYF.

The chain couples TRBV7-8 to TRBJ2-5, with 7 nucleotides matching TRBD1. The CDR3 is 16 residues long. V gave up 7 bases and J gave up 5 bases; unmatched junction bases: 16. Germline loops: CDR1 SGHVS, CDR2 FQNEAQ. This CDR3 reads CASKPTRQGRGETQYF. The CDR3 DNA is TGTGCCAGCAAACCTACGCGACAGGGTAGGGGGGAGACCCAGTACTTC.

The chain links TRBV7-8 to TRBJ2-5, with D maybe TRBD1 (6 bases). The CDR3 sequence is 13 residues long. Looked up from germline, CDR1 is SGHVS and CDR2 is FQNEAQ. The V gene lost 3 bases and the J gene lost 3 bases, with 8 bases spanning the gap. CDR3 amino acids: CASSFDRKETQYF. CDR3 DNA: TGTGCCAGCAGCTTCGACAGGAAAGAGACCCAGTACTTC.